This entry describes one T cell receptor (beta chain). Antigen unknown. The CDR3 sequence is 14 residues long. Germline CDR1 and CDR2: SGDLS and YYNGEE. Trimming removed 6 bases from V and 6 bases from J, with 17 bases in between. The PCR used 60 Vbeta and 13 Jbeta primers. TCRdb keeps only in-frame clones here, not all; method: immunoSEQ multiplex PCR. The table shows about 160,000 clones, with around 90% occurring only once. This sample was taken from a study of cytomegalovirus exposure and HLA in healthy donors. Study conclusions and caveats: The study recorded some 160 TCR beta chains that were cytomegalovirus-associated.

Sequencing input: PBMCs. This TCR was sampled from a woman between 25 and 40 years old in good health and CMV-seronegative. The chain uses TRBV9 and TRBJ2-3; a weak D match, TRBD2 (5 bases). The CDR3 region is CASTPDYSGDTQYF. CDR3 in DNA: TGTGCCAGCACGCCCGATTACTCGGGGGATACGCAGTATTTT.